These 27 T cell receptor beta chains originate from one sample sequenced in a study of beta chain features in type 1 diabetes. Study results and caveats: Type 1 diabetes patients had moderately but significantly shorter TCRB CDR3s in all four CD4+ subsets.

These receptors' antigens are unknown. Investigators reverse transcribed all isolated RNA, so they sequenced expressed TCRB transcripts. The protocol was immunoSEQ multiplex PCR, while the TCRdb copy is restricted to in-frame clones and leaves out a portion. The data contain 550,000 to 850,000 clones, 13% of them singletons. The sample was naive CD4+ T cells from blood. The receptor source for this set is a man aged 18 to 29 with type 1 diabetes.

V is TRBV6-5 and J is TRBJ2-1, with D possibly TRBD1 on 5 matching bases. Germline loops: CDR1 MNHEY, CDR2 SVGAGI. The CDR3 is 16 residues long. Trimming shortened V by 0 bases and J by 5 bases, and 14 bases separated the two germline ends. In DNA, the CDR3 is TGTGCCAGCAGTTACTCGACGTTTCGACAGAACAATGAGCAGTTCTTC. Its translation is CASSYSTFRQNNEQFF.

This clone was counted only a few times. The genes are TRBV27 and TRBJ1-6; perhaps TRBD1 as D (6 bases). Germline V gene lookup returns CDR1 MNHEY and CDR2 SMNVEV (reference sequence). The CDR3 has 15 amino acids. V was clipped by 6 bases and J by 14 bases, with 23 bases between them. The CDR3 nucleotides read TGTGCCAGCAGAGGAGGCGGGGGCGGCCCGACGGCCCTCCACTTT. Translated, it gives CASRGGGGGPTALHF.

The chain links TRBV27 to TRBJ1-4, with D unclear. Germline CDR1 reads MNHEY; CDR2 reads SMNVEV (reference sequence). The CDR3 is made up of 8 amino acids. V was cut by 5 bases and J by 17 bases, with 6 bases left in between. The chain's CDR3 is CASSHLFF. CDR3 DNA: TGTGCCAGCAGTCACCTCTTTTTT.

Only a few counts were recorded for this clone. This sequence joins TRBV19 and TRBJ2-1; D remains ambiguous. The CDR3 extends over 15 amino acids. The V gene lost 2 bases and the J gene lost 5 bases, with 13 bases spanning the gap. Germline V CDR1 and CDR2: LNHDA, SQIVND (reference sequence). The CDR3 region is CASSIPPRDNNEQFF. CDR3 DNA sequence: TGTGCCAGTAGTATACCTCCTCGAGACAACAATGAGCAGTTCTTC.

The CDR3 DNA reads as TGTGCCAGTAGTACCACAGGGAACTCCAATGAAAAACTGTTTTTT. This encodes CASSTTGNSNEKLFF. V gene TRBV19 combines with J gene TRBJ1-4, with D possibly being TRBD1 (6 bases). The CDR3 covers 15 residues. Germline V lookup: CDR1 LNHDA, CDR2 SQIVND (reference sequence). The V gene lost 4 bases and the J gene lost 5 bases, with 14 bases spanning the gap.

The genes are TRBV10-3 and TRBJ1-6, with D unclear. V was clipped by 2 bases and J by 5 bases, with 13 bases between them. Looked up from germline, CDR1 is ENHRY and CDR2 is SYGVKD. The CDR3 loop spans 16 amino acids. The CDR3 region has the DNA TGTGCCATCAGTGAGCTCCCGGGCCGGGATAATTCACCCCTCCACTTT. Its translation: CAISELPGRDNSPLHF.

V is TRBV6-5 and J is TRBJ2-5; D is perhaps TRBD2 (7 bases). Germline-derived CDR1 and CDR2 are MNHEY and SVGAGI. V was shortened by 7 bases and J by 5 bases, with 14 bases between the two germline ends. The CDR3 is 13 residues long. The CDR3 nucleotides are TGTGCCAGCACTAGGGGGGGCGCCGAGACCCAGTACTTC. Protein: CASTRGGAETQYF.

The genes are TRBV7-8 and TRBJ1-3; D unclear. The CDR3 consists of 16 residues. V lost 1 base, J lost 0 bases, and 10 bases lay in between. CDR1 is SGHVS, CDR2 FQNEAQ, per germline. The CDR3 DNA sequence: TGTGCCAGCAGCTTAGTAGTAGGAATCTCTGGAAACACCATATATTTT. This encodes CASSLVVGISGNTIYF.

The V call is TRBV27, the J call TRBJ1-1, with TRBD1 identical over 9 bases. This CDR3 has 16 amino acids. Germline trimming cut 8 bases from V and 1 base from J; bases unmatched to any gene: 11. Germline V lookup: CDR1 MNHEY, CDR2 SMNVEV (reference sequence). The CDR3 spells CASEQGAPGENTEAFF. The CDR3 bases are TGTGCCAGCGAACAGGGGGCCCCGGGAGAGAACACTGAAGCTTTCTTT.

The rearrangement joins TRBV6-1 to TRBJ1-4; no clear D. The CDR3 is 15 amino acids. CDR1 and CDR2 (germline): MNHNS, SASEGT. The V and J ends lost 0 bases and 5 bases respectively, with 10 bases between them. CDR3 sequence (DNA): TGTGCCAGCAGTGAAGCTCCGACCGCAAATGAAAAACTGTTTTTT. It is translated as CASSEAPTANEKLFF.

This clone was picked up a small number of times. V usage is TRBV21-1 and J usage is TRBJ1-3; TRBD1, the table's D call, was not compared with the DNA. TRBV21-1 is recorded as a pseudogene. The CDR3 covers 13 residues. The CDR3 DNA reads TGTGCCATTAGGGGGCGCGCTGGAAACACCATATATTTT. It yields the protein CAIRGRAGNTIYF.

This clone has only a few counts. The J gene is TRBJ2-3, the V gene TRBV7-2; D is uncertain. CDR3 length equals 13 residues. Germline V gene data show CDR1 as SGHTA and CDR2 as FQGNSA. V was cut by 0 bases and J by 4 bases, with 5 bases left in between. CDR3 protein: CASSLAEADTQYF. The CDR3 DNA is TGTGCCAGCAGCTTAGCTGAGGCAGATACGCAGTATTTT.

This clone was seen only a few times. This chain links TRBV28 with TRBJ1-1, with unresolved D. This CDR3 is built from 16 residues. The germline gives CDR1 MDHEN, CDR2 SYDVKM. Trimming removed 3 bases at V and 0 bases at J, with 14 bases between. CDR3 DNA sequence: TGTGCCAGCAGTTTGCCGGCCAGTCCTATGAACACTGAAGCTTTCTTT. Translating gives CASSLPASPMNTEAFF.

This clone appeared once. V usage is TRBV9 and J usage is TRBJ1-2; D remains unclear. CDR3 length equals 14 residues. Per the germline V gene, CDR1 is SGDLS and CDR2 is YYNGEE. The V end lost 0 bases, the J end lost 4 bases, and 10 bases lay between the germline ends. The CDR3 bases are TGTGCCAGCAGCGTAGGGACCGGGGTCTATGGCTACACCTTC. It specifies CASSVGTGVYGYTF.

The CDR3 DNA follows: TGCAGCGTTGAAGGCCGAGGACAGAGTAGCACAGATACGCAGTATTTT. Its translation is CSVEGRGQSSTDTQYF. The chain employs TRBV29-1 and TRBJ2-3; tentatively, D is TRBD1 (6 bases). Germline V gene lookup returns CDR1 SQVTM and CDR2 ANQGSEA. This CDR3 comprises 16 residues. V gave up 1 base and J gave up 0 bases, with 14 bases separating them.

This clone was observed a few times. The CDR3 DNA reads TGTGCCAGCAGCCCAGGGGTTGGGAATCAGCCCCAGCATTTT. It translates to CASSPGVGNQPQHF. The chain is built from TRBV9 and TRBJ1-5, with D perhaps TRBD1 (6 bases). The V gene's germline CDR1 is SGDLS and CDR2 YYNGEE. V was trimmed by 4 bases and J by 4 bases, leaving 12 bases between them. The CDR3 is 14 residues long.

This clone was counted between two and nine times. DNA of the CDR3: TGTGCCAGCAGTGTCGGAAAAGAGACCCAGTACTTC. It codes for CASSVGKETQYF. The rearrangement joins TRBV2 to TRBJ2-5; no clear D. V lost 4 bases, J lost 3 bases, and 6 bases lay in between. Germline V gene data show CDR1 as SNHLY and CDR2 as FYNNEI. This CDR3 has 12 amino acids.

This clone turned up a few times. The chain links TRBV5-1 to TRBJ2-2, with D uncertain. CDR1 SGHRS and CDR2 YFSETQ come from the germline V gene. The ends were cut back, 5 bases at V and 3 bases at J, with 5 bases in the middle. This CDR3 has 12 residues. This CDR3 reads CASSRDTGELFF. CDR3 coding DNA: TGCGCCAGCAGTCGGGACACCGGGGAGCTGTTTTTT.

V is TRBV29-1 and J is TRBJ1-5; D gene unclear. The length of the CDR3 is 12 residues. V lost 4 bases and J 3 bases, leaving 7 bases between the germline ends. Germline CDR1 reads SQVTM; CDR2 reads ANQGSEA. The CDR3 region has the DNA TGCAGCGTTGGTGTTTCCAATCAGCCCCAGCATTTT. Translating it yields CSVGVSNQPQHF.

The V gene is TRBV5-6, the J gene TRBJ2-1; 7 nucleotides align to TRBD2. Per the germline V gene, CDR1 is SGHDT and CDR2 is YYEEEE. CDR3 length equals 12 residues. The V and J ends lost 3 bases and 11 bases, in that order; junction bases with no gene match: 5. The CDR3 protein is CASSSGLPKQFF. For the CDR3, the DNA is TGTGCCAGCAGCTCGGGACTACCGAAGCAGTTCTTC.

In this sample, this clone turned up a few times. This chain joins TRBV27 and TRBJ2-1; 9 nucleotides line up with TRBD1. The CDR3 has 15 amino acids. The ends lost 4 bases at V and 7 bases at J; junction bases unmatched: 8. Germline V CDR1 and CDR2: MNHEY, SMNVEV (reference sequence). The CDR3 DNA reads as TGTGCCAGCAGTTCACAGGGGGCGCGAAGGAATGAGCAGTTCTTC. Protein: CASSSQGARRNEQFF.

About this clone itself: Other nucleotide sequences from this sample produce the same CDR3. The rearrangement joins TRBV18 to TRBJ2-3; D remains unclear. Trimming removed 1 base from V and 2 bases from J, with 4 bases in between. This CDR3 spans 13 amino acids. CDR1 is KGHSH, CDR2 LQKENI, per germline. CDR3 in amino acids: CASSPLNTDTQYF. DNA for the CDR3: TGTGCCAGCTCACCACTCAACACAGATACGCAGTATTTT.

This clone was seen just once. This sequence joins TRBV5-4 and TRBJ1-2; TRBD1 agrees at 8 bases. Germline CDR1 reads SGHNT; CDR2 reads YYREEE (reference sequence). The CDR3 has 15 amino acids. Unmatched junction bases numbered 13, after V lost 4 bases and J lost 8 bases. CDR3 in amino acids: CASSPRQGRQRGYTF. CDR3 bases: TGTGCCAGCAGCCCTAGACAGGGGCGCCAGCGGGGCTACACCTTC.

The sample holds a few counts of this clone. V is TRBV30 and J is TRBJ1-3, with 10 nucleotides matching TRBD1. The CDR3 has 13 amino acids. With V trimmed by 5 bases and J by 6 bases, 4 bases remained unmatched. In germline, CDR1 is GTSNPN, CDR2 SVGIG (reference sequence). Here the CDR3 reads CAWSGQGQNTIYF. The CDR3, as DNA: TGTGCCTGGTCGGGACAGGGGCAAAACACCATATATTTT. The full variable domain, rest sourced from reference TRBV30 and TRBJ1-3, is SQTIHQWPATLVQPVGSPLSLECTVEGTSNPNLYWYRQAAGRGLQLLFYSVGIGQISSEVPQNLSASRPQDRQFILSSKKLLLSDSGFYLCAWSGQGQNTIYFGEGSWLTVV.

The CDR3 region has the DNA TGCGCCAGCTCTCCGGGACATAACTACGAGCAGTACTTC. Its protein product is CASSPGHNYEQYF. The chain recombines TRBV5-1 with TRBJ2-7, with D possibly TRBD1 on 6 matching bases. Trimming left V 7 bases short and J 3 bases short, with 14 bases between. Germline V gene data show CDR1 as SGHRS and CDR2 as YFSETQ. CDR3 length: 13 residues.

This chain connects TRBV30 to TRBJ1-1, with 7 bases fitting TRBD1. The CDR3 consists of 18 residues. Germline trimming cut 0 bases from V and 2 bases from J; bases unmatched to any gene: 15. CDR1 and CDR2 from the germline V gene are GTSNPN and SVGIG (reference sequence). CDR3 coding DNA: TGTGCCTGGAGTGTCGGTGGCAGGGGGTCATATCTAAACACTGAAGCTTTCTTT. This translates into CAWSVGGRGSYLNTEAFF.

The chain links TRBV12-5 to TRBJ2-3; D call uncertain. V was pared by 5 bases and J by 0 bases, with 3 bases between. The germline gives CDR1 LGHNT, CDR2 FRNRAP. The CDR3 has 12 residues. The CDR3 spells CASGGSTDTQYF. The CDR3, as DNA: TGTGCTAGTGGTGGAAGCACAGATACGCAGTATTTT. The full variable domain, in which reference TRBV12-5 and TRBJ2-3 provide the parts outside the CDR3, is DARVTQTPRHKVTEMGQEVTMRCQPILGHNTVFWYRQTMMQGLELLAYFRNRAPLDDSGMPKDRFSAEMPDATLATLKIQPSEPRDSAVYFCASGGSTDTQYFGPGTRLTVL.